This T cell receptor beta chain was found in a study of T cell responses to AZD1222 COVID-19 vaccine (dated by TCRdb to 2020 to 2023). In terms of the full investigation: AZD1222 recipients with second doses at about 4 weeks or about 12 weeks were pooled, because spike-specific TCR depth and breadth did not differ between schedules. TCR sequencing was performed for about 250 trial participants, of whom 207 were given two doses of AZD1222 and around 25 were given two doses of MenACWY control vaccine. Enrollment into the trials was organized by age into subgroups of 18-55, 56-69 and 70-plus years, and those subgroups contained roughly 150, 30 and 60 TCR-sequenced participants, respectively.

General conclusions and limits of the study: Participants were mostly white British, with more females than males. The authors suggested clonal diversity may have been underestimated. Reportedly, almost half of the unique spike-specific TCRs recognized epitopes lying outside the regions that are mutated in the B.1.351 and B.1.1.7 variants. The 56-69-year group was small, and its depth increase did not reach significance, likely because of low power. CD4 TCRs associated with the vaccine covered the entire spike protein, and the dominant responses were in regions 160-218 and 743-854. A significant rise in spike-specific TCR breadth and depth was observed after two AZD1222 doses relative to day 0 and relative to MenACWY recipients. Conclusions about previously exposed vaccinees are limited because only 5 or 6 AZD1222 recipients were SARS-CoV-2 seropositive at baseline. Because no day 14 peak-response samples were available, the repertoires could be characterized only after the peak T cell response.

The CDR3 regions of human TCRbeta chains were analyzed by immunosequencing. The authors' analysis ran thus. TCRs in the repertoires were compared against a reference library of SARS-CoV-2-specific TCRs that had been generated with the MIRA antigen-specificity platform. Breadth was defined as the fraction of unique TCRs that were SARS-CoV-2-associated, and depth was defined as the fraction of total T cells that were SARS-CoV-2-associated. Using the MIRA data, every spike-specific TCR was mapped to the spike region that the TCR reacted to and assigned to either a CD4 or a CD8 class. Log10-transformed breadth and depth values were compared by one-way ANOVA with Sidak's multiple comparisons tests. TCRdb limited this immuneACCESS table to in-frame rearrangements with V and J called. A share of clones is missing; checked studies link under half to unresolved V genes, and the rest is unexplained. That table supplies the V and J calls and clone size; D and trimming were determined from the DNA. A total of 150,000 to 200,000 clones appear in this sample, 85% to 95% of them only once. The leading ten clones occupy over 9.5% of the sample.

Sample time point, as interpreted from the label and publication: baseline before first vaccination. Vaccinee samples came from UK trials COV001 and COV002, including a single-blind randomized controlled phase 2/3 trial of AZD1222 (ChAdOx1 nCoV-19) in healthy adults. Trial participant PBMC samples were collected at day 0 and day 28 after the second dose for TCRbeta chain sequencing. Regarding this clone: It lacks a known antigen. No base-level quality is on record; no much larger clone is a single base apart.

The CDR3 goes from the cysteine to the phenylalanine over 14 residues. Only the CDR3 region is kept as DNA, spanning 42 bases read in frame from base 1. The germline V gene encodes CDR1 MNHNS and CDR2 SASEGT. Trimming at the junction amounts to 3 bases on V and 4 bases on J, and the germline ends lie 10 bases apart. This sequence originates from an adult in good health. The sequencing used peripheral blood, collected on day 0 of AZD1222 vaccination. The V and J segments used are TRBV6-1 and TRBJ1-3, and possibly TRBD1, on 5 matching bases. This receptor has the CDR3 CASSDRVLGNTIYF. The bases read TGTGCCAGCAGTGACAGGGTCTTGGGAAACACCATATATTTT.